This T cell receptor beta chain was sequenced in a study of PD-L1 blockade in urothelial cancer. Study information: The number of prior chemotherapy regimens per patient was 0 to 3.

Patients had locally advanced or metastatic urothelial carcinoma. PCRs were each spiked with synthetic TCR analog templates. TCRdb keeps only in-frame clones here, not all; method: immunoSEQ multiplex PCR. The sample has around 22,000 clones, around nine tenths seen once. Study results and limitations: Tumor-associated clones in the blood of durable-benefit patients grew more at 3 weeks.

J gave up 4 bases and V 1 base, and 6 bases lay outside the gene matches. This CDR3 contains 15 residues. Germline loops: CDR1 SEHNR, CDR2 FQNEAQ (reference sequence). As for this clone: Its target is unknown.

The genes are TRBV7-9 and TRBJ2-5, with 7 nucleotides matching TRBD2. The clonotype originates from a man aged 50-59 years with urothelial cancer. The material sequenced was PBMCs, taken around atezolizumab (anti-PD-L1) treatment. The CDR3 here is CASSLGAGVIETQYF. DNA of the CDR3: TGTGCCAGCAGCTTAGGTGCGGGAGTCATAGAGACCCAGTACTTC.